The sequence of this T cell receptor beta chain was determined in a study of post-analysis software for immune sequencing data. Study in general: Secondary progressive, relapsing-remitting and progressive-relapsing multiple sclerosis were among the included disease courses.

Study-level points and caveats: In patients, about five TRBV segments were more frequent than in controls, with TRBV5-6, TRBV5-1 and TRBV20-1 among them. Normalized Chao1 diversity was significantly lower in multiple sclerosis patients than in controls. Batch-matched samples strongly co-clustered by F measure.

Germline V CDR1 and CDR2: SGHRS, YFSETQ. V lost 0 bases, J lost 6 bases, and 11 bases stayed unmatched. CDR3 size: 16 residues. The authors incorporated unique molecular identifiers into the TCR beta cDNA libraries. TCRdb passed the PCR reads through MiXCR, listing each CDR3 protein once. The sample gives fewer than 600,000 distinct CDR3 sequences, 40% to 55% of which show up once; roughly an eighth is in the top ten. Comment on this clonotype: Its antigen is not known.

The V call is TRBV5-1, the J call TRBJ1-1, with TRBD1 matching 7 bases. The source of this sequence is a girl between 10 and 17 years old with multiple sclerosis. Sequencing input: blood. For the CDR3, the DNA is TGCGCCAGCAGCTTGGATTCGGCAGGGGGTAATGCTGAAGCTTTCTTT. This gives the protein CASSLDSAGGNAEAFF.